This record concerns one T cell receptor beta chain sequence. No cognate antigen has been identified for it. Base qualities were left out, and no much larger clone turns up one base away. The TCR beta CDR3 regions were amplified from RNA transcripts. The TCR CDR3 was subjected to a first round of RT-PCR using the HTBI primer set and the Qiagen OneStep RT-PCR kit. The libraries were constructed in a second round of multiplex PCR and then size-selected and purified. The libraries were sequenced on an Illumina HiSeq2000 using paired-end 100 bp reads. Concerning the study's data processing: SOAPnuke was used to process the raw data, removing reads that contained adapters or uncalled bases, had a mean Phred below 15, or lacked an exact match to the constant primer or identifier. COPE v1.2.5 was used to merge high-quality paired reads, and clonotypes were defined as unique nucleotide sequences. MiTCR v1.1 was used to align clonotypes to the IMGT TRBV, TRBD and TRBJ reference segments. The analysis included only V-J combinations with a frequency above 0.0001, which together covered around 99% of the repertoires. A TCS score was defined as the ratio of F50 (clonal expansion) to E x V (chaos), with BLOSUM62-based TCRdist applied between CDR3 peptides within each V-J. Welch's t-statistics and random forest reduced roughly 530 V-J features to under 15, which were used in a naive Bayes classifier (R e1071). TCRdb reran the public reads through fastp at Q25 and MiXCR, keeping productive beta chains. Every CDR3 protein is listed once, alongside the most common genes and DNA of its rows. TCRdb, not the original authors, processed these V and J calls. In all, the sample holds roughly 700,000 distinct CDR3 sequences, and 15% to 20% of those were seen once. The top ten clonotypes cover about a sixth of the sample.

This sample stems from a study of T cells in Graves' hyperthyroidism and ophthalmopathy (dated by TCRdb to between 2018 and 2021). About the investigation overall: Peripheral blood samples were taken at the time of initial diagnosis, prior to any treatment. TCR V-J signatures able to tell the groups apart were searched for in a discovery cohort of 100 patients, of whom 40 to 45 had Graves' ophthalmopathy and around 57 had stable Graves' hyperthyroidism. Whether ophthalmopathy could be predicted prospectively was tested in an independent validation cohort made up of roughly 19 hyperthyroidism patients plus 17 patients who later progressed to ophthalmopathy. For training and testing, the 100 or so patients in the discovery cohort were randomly divided in a 7:3 ratio. The study also compared thyroid tissue and blood T-cell repertoires from roughly six Graves' hyperthyroidism patients. Following sampling, methimazole starting at 30 mg daily was given to hyperthyroidism patients, and high-dose intravenous methylprednisolone was given to ophthalmopathy patients. The paper reports TCR Vbeta CDR3 sequencing of 140 or so peripheral blood samples: some 44 ophthalmopathy, roughly 74 hyperthyroidism and around 17 progressor patients. What the authors observed across the whole study: Ophthalmopathy was separated from stable hyperthyroidism by a 13 V-J signature model, with 85% to 90% sensitivity and 81% to 83% specificity obtained in cross-validation and 80%/75% obtained in testing. In validation, the model predicted progression to ophthalmopathy a median of roughly 6.1 months before onset, with roughly 71% sensitivity and 72.22% specificity. Most expanded thyroid clonotypes (frequency above 0.001) were also detected in blood, a finding suggesting that blood repertoires may reflect thyroid immune responses. Sample size was not statistically predetermined, and blinding of investigators to group allocation was not performed.

A patient counted as having stable Graves' hyperthyroidism if no progression to ophthalmopathy occurred over 18 months of follow-up. The hyperthyroidism patients were between 18 and 65 years old and newly diagnosed, with a disease duration of less than 2 months. Exclusion was applied to patients with uncontrolled infections, other autoimmune diseases, pregnancy or lactation. Diagnoses were based on clinical symptoms, serum thyroxine and TRAb, thyroid ultrasound and orbital computed tomography. PBMCs were separated from 10 ml of fresh peripheral blood using Ficoll-Paque density gradient centrifugation. Total RNA was extracted using Trizol reagent, and RNA quality was assessed on an Agilent 2100 Bioanalyzer. The CDR1 and CDR2 encoded by the germline V gene (reference sequence) are LNHDA and SQIVND. From its cysteine to its phenylalanine, the CDR3 spans 11 amino acids. Of all the DNA, just the CDR3 is kept, 33 bases in frame from base 1. The germline ends are 7 bases apart after V is trimmed by 3 bases and J by 7 bases.

This TCR was recovered from a man in his fifties or sixties with Graves' hyperthyroidism. The rearrangement combines TRBV19 with TRBJ2-7; tentative D gene TRBD2, with 6 bases matching. Sequenced sample: blood. CDR3 sequence: CASSMGTEQYF. The nucleotides read TGTGCCAGTAGTATGGGGACTGAGCAGTACTTC.